The clone carrying this TCR beta chain was recorded at least ten times. The data were taken from a study of T cells in Graves' hyperthyroidism and ophthalmopathy. Study-wide background: At the time of initial diagnosis and before any treatment, peripheral blood was collected.

Trimming took 7 bases from V and 4 from J; bases not matched to a gene: 4. CDR1 and CDR2 (germline): SGHRS, YFSETQ. The CDR3 sequence is 12 residues long. This sample holds PBMCs from 10 ml fresh peripheral blood. Using RNA transcripts as the source, TCR beta CDR3 regions were amplified. The TCR CDR3 was amplified in a first-round RT-PCR using the HTBI primer set. From the multiplex PCR reads, TCRdb called clonotypes with MiXCR, one entry per CDR3 protein. The sample has 330,000 or so distinct CDR3 sequences; 15% to 20% are singletons. This receptor was taken from a middle-aged woman with Graves' ophthalmopathy. The chain has TRBV5-1 and TRBJ1-2, with TRBD1 matching 7 bases. The sample taken for sequencing was blood. This chain's CDR3 is CASARQGYGYTF. The CDR3 DNA follows: TGCGCCAGCGCACGACAGGGCTATGGCTACACCTTC.